This TCR beta chain was profiled in a study of T cell responses to AZD1222 COVID-19 vaccine. CDR1 and CDR2 (germline): SGHVS, FNYEAQ. This CDR3 contains 15 residues. The V segment lost 5 bases and the J segment 2 bases; nucleotides outside the gene matches: 4. Study observations and caveats: Spike was spanned by vaccine-associated CD4 TCRs, which were dominant at 160-218 and 743-854. A reported finding is that nearly half of spike-specific TCRs target unmutated variant regions. Mostly white British, mostly female donors; authors suggested clonal diversity may be underestimated. Scientists sampled the repertoires only once the peak T cell response had passed.

Repertoires were generated with immunoSEQ multiplex PCR, while TCRdb's copy carries only in-frame clones and drops some. The sample holds roughly 97,000 clones; roughly 90% are singletons and the top ten take approximately 7%. As regards this clone: Its antigen is undetermined.

Material: peripheral blood, obtained on day 0 of AZD1222 vaccination. The chain uses TRBV7-6 and TRBJ2-1; TRBD1 agrees at 9 bases. The TCR sequence derives from an adult in good health. CDR3 sequence (DNA): TGTGCCAGCAGCACACAGGGGGCCACCTACAATGAGCAGTTCTTC. The encoded protein is CASSTQGATYNEQFF.